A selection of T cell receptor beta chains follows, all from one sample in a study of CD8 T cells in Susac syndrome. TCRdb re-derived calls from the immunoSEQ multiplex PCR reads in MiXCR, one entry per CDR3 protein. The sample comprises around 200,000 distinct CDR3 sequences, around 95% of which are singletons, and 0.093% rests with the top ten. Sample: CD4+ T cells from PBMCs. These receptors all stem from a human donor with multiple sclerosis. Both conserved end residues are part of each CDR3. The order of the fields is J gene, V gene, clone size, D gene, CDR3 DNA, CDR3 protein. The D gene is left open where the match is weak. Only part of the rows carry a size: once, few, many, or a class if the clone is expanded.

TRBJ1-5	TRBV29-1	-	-	TGCAGCGTTGCGGCAGGGAGGAATCAGCCCCAGCATTTT	CSVAAGRNQPQHF
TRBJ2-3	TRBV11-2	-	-	TGTGCCAGCAGGCTTCATGGGGATACGCAGTATTTT	CASRLHGDTQYF
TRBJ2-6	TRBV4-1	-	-	TGCGCCAGCAGCCAAGAGTACACCGGGTTCCCTCTGGAGGCCAACGTCCTGACTTTC	CASSQEYTGFPLEANVLTF
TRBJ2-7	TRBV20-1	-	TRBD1	TGCAGTTGTACTGGGACAGGGGCCTACGAGCAGTACTTC	CSCTGTGAYEQYF
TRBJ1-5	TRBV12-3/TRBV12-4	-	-	TGTGCCAGCAGTTCGTCGGGGGGCGGTCAGCCCCAGCATTTT	CASSSSGGGQPQHF
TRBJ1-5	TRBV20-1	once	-	TGCAGTGCTAGAGATGGGACCCAGGGTACCCTAAATCAGCCCCAGCATTTT	CSARDGTQGTLNQPQHF
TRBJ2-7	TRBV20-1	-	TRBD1	TGCAGTGCTAGGAGGGGGACAGGGGGACCCTCCTACGAGCAGTACTTC	CSARRGTGGPSYEQYF
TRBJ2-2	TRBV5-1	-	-	TGCGCCAGCAGCTTTTCCGCGGGCGGGGAGCTGTTTTTT	CASSFSAGGELFF
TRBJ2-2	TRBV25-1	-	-	TGTGCCAGCAGTACAAACACCGGGGAGCTGTTTTTT	CASSTNTGELFF
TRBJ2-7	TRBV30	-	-	TGTGCCTGGAGTGTGGGACGGATGGGGAATTTGGACGAGCAGTACTTC	CAWSVGRMGNLDEQYF
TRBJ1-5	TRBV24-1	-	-	TGTGCCACCAGCCGGGACTCCAAGGGCAATCAGCCCCAGCATTTT	CATSRDSKGNQPQHF
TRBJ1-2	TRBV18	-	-	TGTGCCAGCTCACCGGGGGATGGCTACACCTTC	CASSPGDGYTF
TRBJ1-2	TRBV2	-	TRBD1	TGTGCCAGCAGTGTTGCACAGGGGGCGCTTAGCTATGGCTACACCTTC	CASSVAQGALSYGYTF
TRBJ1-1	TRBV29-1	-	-	TGCAGCGTTGAGGCGGCAGGCCAGAACACTGAAGCTTTCTTT	CSVEAAGQNTEAFF
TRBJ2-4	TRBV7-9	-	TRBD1	TGTGCCAGCAGCACCGGGACAGGAGTTCAGTACTTC	CASSTGTGVQYF
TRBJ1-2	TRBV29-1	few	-	TGCAGCGTTGAAGATCGGGGCTATGGCTACACCTTC	CSVEDRGYGYTF
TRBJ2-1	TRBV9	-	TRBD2	TGTGCCAGCAGCGTGACTAGCGGGGATTACAATGAGCAGTTCTTC	CASSVTSGDYNEQFF
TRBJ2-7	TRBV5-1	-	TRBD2	TGCGCCAGCAGCTTGGGAGCGGGGGGGCCTTACGAGCAGTACTTC	CASSLGAGGPYEQYF
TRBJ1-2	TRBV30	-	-	TGTGCCTGGAGAGCGGCCGGGAAAGGCTACACCTTC	CAWRAAGKGYTF
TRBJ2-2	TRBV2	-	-	TGTGCCAGCAGGGCAACTGCATCGCCCGGGGAGCTGTTTTTT	CASRATASPGELFF
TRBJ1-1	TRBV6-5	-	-	TGTGCCGCAAGGACCGATCAAATGAACACTGAAGCTTTCTTT	CAARTDQMNTEAFF
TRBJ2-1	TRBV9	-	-	TGTGCCAGCAGCCCTTTGGGGAGCTCCTACAATGAGCAGTTCTTC	CASSPLGSSYNEQFF
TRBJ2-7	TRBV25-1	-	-	TGTGCCAGCAGCTCCGTGACGGACGAGCAGTACTTC	CASSSVTDEQYF
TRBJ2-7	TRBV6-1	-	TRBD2	TGTGCCAGCAGAAGGTGGACTAGCGGCACGATTTACGAGCAGTACTTC	CASRRWTSGTIYEQYF
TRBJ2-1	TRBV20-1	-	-	TGCAGTGCTAGTTACAGGGTCAATGAGCAGTTCTTC	CSASYRVNEQFF
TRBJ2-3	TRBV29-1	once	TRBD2	TGCAGCGTCTTGACTAGCGGGGGGCGAGATACGCAGTATTTT	CSVLTSGGRDTQYF
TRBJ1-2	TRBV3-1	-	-	TGTGCCAGCAGGTCAGGGAATGGCTACACCTTC	CASRSGNGYTF
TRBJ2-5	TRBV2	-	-	TGTGCCAGCAGACAAGAAGAGACCCAGTACTTC	CASRQEETQYF
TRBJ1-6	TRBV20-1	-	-	TGCAGTGCTAGAGATCCCTCGAGGAGGGAGTATAATTCACCCCTCCACTTT	CSARDPSRREYNSPLHF
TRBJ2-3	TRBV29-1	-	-	TGCAGCGTTGAAGAGGGTTTACTTCTGGACACAGATACGCAGTATTTT	CSVEEGLLLDTDTQYF
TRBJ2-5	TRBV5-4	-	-	TGTGCCAGCAGCTGGCCGGGGGCAGAAGAGACCCAGTACTTC	CASSWPGAEETQYF
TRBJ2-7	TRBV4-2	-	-	TGTGCCAGCAGCCAAGGGACGGCAGGGGGGTACGAGCAGTACTTC	CASSQGTAGGYEQYF
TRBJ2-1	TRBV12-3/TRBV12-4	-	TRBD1	TGTGCCAGCAGTCCCAGAGACAGGGCCTACAATGAGCAGTTCTTC	CASSPRDRAYNEQFF
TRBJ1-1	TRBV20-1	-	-	TGCAGTGCTAGTACGAACATGAACACTGAAGCTTTCTTT	CSASTNMNTEAFF
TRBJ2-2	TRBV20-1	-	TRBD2	TGCAGTGCTAGCATCCTAGCGGGGGCAACCGGGGAGCTGTTTTTT	CSASILAGATGELFF
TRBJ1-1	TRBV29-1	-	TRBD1	TGCAGCGTTCTTATATTCGGACAGGGTCGCTCGAACACTGAAGCTTTCTTT	CSVLIFGQGRSNTEAFF
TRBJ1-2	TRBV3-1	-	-	TGTGCCAGCAGCCAAGATTACGTGAACTATGGCTACACCTTC	CASSQDYVNYGYTF
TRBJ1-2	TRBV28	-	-	TGTGCCAGCAAGCGGGCCGGAGACAGAGCTAACTATGGCTACACCTTC	CASKRAGDRANYGYTF
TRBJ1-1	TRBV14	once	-	TGTGCCAGCAGCCAAGTAGGAGGGGTAGCTTTCTTT	CASSQVGGVAFF
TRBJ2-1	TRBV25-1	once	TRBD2	TGTGCCAGCGACCCCCCTAGCGGGGGCTACTACAATGAGCAGTTCTTC	CASDPPSGGYYNEQFF
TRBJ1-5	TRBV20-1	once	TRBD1	TGCAGTGCTAGAGTTGGAACAGGGGGGCTCAATCAGCCCCAGCATTTT	CSARVGTGGLNQPQHF
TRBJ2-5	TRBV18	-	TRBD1	TGTGCCAGCTCCCCGACAGGGGATTGGCAAGAGACCCAGTACTTC	CASSPTGDWQETQYF
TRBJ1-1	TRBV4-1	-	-	TGCGCCAGCAGCCAAGGTGTGCTGAACACTGAAGCTTTCTTT	CASSQGVLNTEAFF
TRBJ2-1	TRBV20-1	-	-	TGCAGTGCTGGACGGACGACCGGGAATGAGCAGTTCTTC	CSAGRTTGNEQFF
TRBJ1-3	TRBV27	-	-	TGTGCCAGCAGCCGCCGGGTAGAGGGAAACACCATATATTTT	CASSRRVEGNTIYF
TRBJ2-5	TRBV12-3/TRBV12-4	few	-	TGTGCCAGCAGTCGGACGGGTCGCGAGACCCAGTACTTC	CASSRTGRETQYF